The present T cell receptor beta chain was sequenced within a study of T cell changes during pregnancy in multiple sclerosis. This table comes from immunoSEQ multiplex PCR, and its TCRdb copy is limited to in-frame clones, with some not included. The repertoire has 75,000 to 95,000 clones, roughly 90% of them found once; the top ten carry over 0.7%. Germline V CDR1 and CDR2: SEHNR, FQNEAQ (reference sequence). With 5 bases removed from V and 5 bases from J, the gap between germline ends came to 12 bases. The CDR3 consists of 13 residues. The chain uses TRBV7-9 and TRBJ1-2; D not resolved. The sequence was obtained from a female donor in good health, enrolled as a control in a pregnancy study. This sample comprised peripheral blood, obtained in the first trimester of pregnancy. CDR3 protein: CASSPSGGYGYTF. The CDR3 DNA follows: TGTGCCAGCAGCCCTAGTGGCGGGTATGGCTACACCTTC.